The 20 T cell receptor beta chains given below trace back to one sample, sequenced in a study of cytomegalovirus exposure and HLA in healthy donors. The PCR made use of 60 Vbeta and 13 Jbeta primers. Sequencing was performed with immunoSEQ multiplex PCR; in TCRdb, only in-frame clones are kept and a portion is missing. The sample has 150,000 to 200,000 clones; about 90% are singletons. Sequencing was carried out using PBMCs. These receptors originate from a girl under three years old in good health and CMV-seronegative.

This clone was seen just once. This rearrangement joins TRBV5-1 to TRBJ1-4, with D perhaps TRBD1 (5 bases). The CDR3 has 16 amino acids. Trimming cost V 0 bases and J 5 bases, with 14 bases left between them. Looked up from germline, CDR1 is SGHRS and CDR2 is YFSETQ. This CDR3 reads CASSLGAQGANEKLFF. CDR3 bases: TGCGCCAGCAGCTTGGGGGCCCAAGGGGCAAATGAAAAACTGTTTTTT. The full variable domain, its missing parts supplied by reference TRBV5-1 and TRBJ1-4, is KAGVTQTPRYLIKTRGQQVTLSCSPISGHRSVSWYQQTPGQGLQFLFEYFSETQRNKGNFPGRFSGRQFSNSRSEMNVSTLELGDSALYLCASSLGAQGANEKLFFGSGTQLSVL.

The chain employs TRBV9 and TRBJ1-1; D unresolved. CDR3 length equals 14 residues. V lost 6 bases, J lost 2 bases, and 14 bases lay in between. CDR1 is SGDLS, CDR2 YYNGEE, per germline. DNA for the CDR3: TGTGCCAGCACCCGAGGGTCAGAAAACACTGAAGCTTTCTTT. This gives the protein CASTRGSENTEAFF.

The CDR3 DNA follows: TGTGCCATCAGTGAGTCGACAGGGGGCGGTGGCTACACCTTC. This sequence encodes CAISESTGGGGYTF. The chain recombines TRBV10-3 with TRBJ1-2, with 10 positions matching TRBD1. V lost 0 bases to trimming and J lost 7 bases; unmatched junction nucleotides: 2. Germline CDR1 ENHRY, CDR2 SYGVKD. The CDR3 sequence is 14 residues long.

This clone has a single count. V and J are TRBV11-2 and TRBJ2-3; 10 bases line up with TRBD2. Germline trimming cut 3 bases from V and 3 bases from J; bases unmatched to any gene: 3. Germline CDR1 reads SGHAT; CDR2 reads FQNNGV. The CDR3 is 15 residues long. The CDR3 nucleotides are TGTGCCAGCAGCTTCCGGACTAGCGGTACAGATACGCAGTATTTT. This sequence encodes CASSFRTSGTDTQYF.

The chain has TRBV6-5 and TRBJ2-1; the match to TRBD2 covers 8 bases. This CDR3 spans 13 amino acids. The germline V gene encodes CDR1 MNHEY and CDR2 SVGAGI. V lost 2 bases, J lost 10 bases, and 4 bases stayed unmatched. CDR3 sequence reads: CASSYPGTREQFF. The CDR3 bases are TGTGCCAGCAGTTACCCAGGGACTAGGGAGCAGTTCTTC.

V is TRBV6-5 and J is TRBJ2-1; D gene uncertain. From germline, CDR1 is MNHEY and CDR2 SVGAGI. The CDR3 contains 14 residues. Trimming pared 0 bases from V and 7 bases from J, leaving 10 bases between. CDR3 sequence (DNA): TGTGCCAGCAGTTACTCGCAGATTGTGAATGAGCAGTTCTTC. It is translated as CASSYSQIVNEQFF.

This chain connects TRBV6-6 to TRBJ1-4; D not resolved. The V end lost 4 bases, the J end lost 5 bases, and 14 bases lay between the germline ends. CDR3 length equals 15 residues. Germline-derived CDR1 and CDR2 are MNHNY and SVGAGI (reference sequence). CDR3 sequence reads: CASSFGGGLNEKLFF. CDR3 nucleotide sequence: TGTGCCAGCAGTTTCGGCGGAGGGCTGAATGAAAAACTGTTTTTT.

This chain joins TRBV7-9 and TRBJ1-1; TRBD1 matches 7 bases. J was trimmed by 2 bases and V by 2 bases; bases with no gene match: 5. In germline, CDR1 is SEHNR, CDR2 FQNEAQ (reference sequence). The CDR3 runs 15 residues. CDR3 region: CASSLSTGLNTEAFF. The CDR3 coding sequence is TGTGCCAGCAGCTTATCGACAGGGCTTAACACTGAAGCTTTCTTT.

J is TRBJ2-2 and V is TRBV29-1, with D possibly TRBD1 on 6 matching bases. Germline V gives CDR1 SQVTM, CDR2 ANQGSEA. The CDR3 extends over 14 amino acids. Trimming stripped 1 base from V and 9 bases from J, with 15 bases between. This CDR3 is CSVEVTTGPRELFF. DNA for the CDR3: TGCAGCGTTGAAGTTACCACAGGGCCTAGGGAGCTGTTTTTT.

The chain carries TRBV29-1 and TRBJ1-5; D perhaps matches TRBD1 (6 bases). The CDR3 is made up of 14 amino acids. Trimming took 4 bases from V and 3 from J, leaving 13 bases between them. The germline V gene has CDR1 SQVTM and CDR2 ANQGSEA. CDR3 sequence (DNA): TGCAGCGTTGTGGAACAGGGTGACAATCAGCCCCAGCATTTT. Translation gives CSVVEQGDNQPQHF.

This chain uses TRBV19 with TRBJ2-5; maybe TRBD2 (6 bases). Trimming cost V 1 base and J 4 bases, with 7 bases left between them. CDR1 and CDR2 (germline): LNHDA, SQIVND (reference sequence). The CDR3 has 13 residues. The CDR3 DNA reads TGTGCCAGTAGTATAGTGGGGGGAGAGACCCAGTACTTC. Its protein is CASSIVGGETQYF.

The chain couples TRBV6-1 to TRBJ1-6; TRBD1 matches 7 bases. The V and J ends lost 2 bases and 0 bases, in that order; junction bases with no gene match: 10. In germline, CDR1 is MNHNS, CDR2 SASEGT. The CDR3 loop spans 19 amino acids. The CDR3 region is CASSERDRYSYSYNSPLHF. The CDR3 coding sequence is TGTGCCAGCAGTGAACGGGACAGATACAGCTACTCCTATAATTCACCCCTCCACTTT.

The chain employs TRBV5-4 and TRBJ1-6; D may be TRBD1 (5 bases). The CDR3 extends over 19 amino acids. Germline V gene data show CDR1 as SGHNT and CDR2 as YYREEE (reference sequence). Trimming stripped 4 bases from V and 4 bases from J, with 24 bases between. Here the CDR3 reads CASSLTTRASYTYNSPLHF. The CDR3 region has the DNA TGTGCCAGCAGCCTAACGACCAGGGCTTCTTACACATATAATTCACCCCTCCACTTT.

V and J are TRBV28 and TRBJ2-2; TRBD1 aligns across 7 bases. The J segment lost 7 bases and the V segment lost 3 bases, leaving 8 bases of the junction unmatched. The CDR3 has 15 residues. Germline lookup yields CDR1 MDHEN and CDR2 SYDVKM. The CDR3 nucleotides are TGTGCCAGCAGTTTGGAACAGGGGATCGGCGGGGAGCTGTTTTTT. Translating gives CASSLEQGIGGELFF. Full variable domain (missing parts from reference TRBV28 and TRBJ2-2): DVKVTQSSRYLVKRTGEKVFLECVQDMDHENMFWYRQDPGLGLRLIYFSYDVKMKEKGDIPEGYSVSREKKERFSLILESASTNQTSMYLCASSLEQGIGGELFFGEGSRLTVL.

The rearrangement joins TRBV7-8 to TRBJ2-1; no firm D call. CDR1 and CDR2 (germline): SGHVS, FQNEAQ. CDR3 length: 15 residues. Trimming removed 3 bases from V and 8 bases from J, with 17 bases in between. CDR3 DNA: TGTGCCAGCAGCTTTCTCTCCGCCCCACGGTATGAGCAGTTCTTC. Its translation: CASSFLSAPRYEQFF. Full variable domain (rest looked up from reference TRBV7-8 and TRBJ2-1): GAGVSQSPRYKVAKRGQDVALRCDPISGHVSLFWYQQALGQGPEFLTYFQNEAQLDKSGLPSDRFFAERPEGSVSTLKIQRTQQEDSAVYLCASSFLSAPRYEQFFGPGTRLTVL.

This clone occurred once. V and J are TRBV9 and TRBJ2-5, with 9 bases identical to TRBD2. This CDR3 contains 16 residues. V lost 5 bases to trimming and J lost 4 bases; unmatched junction nucleotides: 12. Germline-derived CDR1 and CDR2 are SGDLS and YYNGEE. In DNA form, the CDR3 reads TGTGCCAGCAGGCAGACTCTAGCGGGACGACCAGAGACCCAGTACTTC. It translates to CASRQTLAGRPETQYF.

V usage is TRBV4-1 and J usage is TRBJ1-1; D remains ambiguous. V gave up 4 bases and J gave up 11 bases, with 8 bases separating them. CDR1 and CDR2 from the germline V gene are MGHRA and YSYEKL. The CDR3 length is 10 residues. The CDR3 nucleotides read TGCGCCAGCAGCCCCTCCCGTGCTTTCTTT. Protein product: CASSPSRAFF.

The chain combines TRBV9 with TRBJ1-6; TRBD1 matches 10 bases. V was pared by 0 bases and J by 10 bases, with 1 base of the junction left unmatched. The CDR3 loop spans 14 amino acids. Germline assignment: CDR1 SGDLS and CDR2 YYNGEE. This CDR3 is CASSVGDRGSPLHF. CDR3 sequence (DNA): TGTGCCAGCAGCGTAGGGGACAGGGGCTCACCCCTCCACTTT.

As to this clone: The junction departs from the called germline gene at one end, perhaps through a read error. The CDR3 DNA reads as TGTTCCAGCAGCCGGACAGAGAACACCGGGGAGCTGTTTTTT. Translated, it gives CSSSRTENTGELFF. The chain couples TRBV7-9 to TRBJ2-2; D may be TRBD1 (6 bases). CDR3 size: 14 residues. Germline V CDR1 and CDR2: SEHNR, FQNEAQ (reference sequence).

The gene calls are TRBV18 and TRBJ2-7, with D tentatively TRBD1 (5 bases). This CDR3 has 12 amino acids. Trimming shortened V by 2 bases and J by 6 bases, and 8 bases separated the two germline ends. Germline CDR1 is KGHSH and CDR2 is LQKENI. CDR3 in DNA: TGTGCCAGCTCACCAGTAAGGGGCGAGCAGTACTTC. It codes for CASSPVRGEQYF.